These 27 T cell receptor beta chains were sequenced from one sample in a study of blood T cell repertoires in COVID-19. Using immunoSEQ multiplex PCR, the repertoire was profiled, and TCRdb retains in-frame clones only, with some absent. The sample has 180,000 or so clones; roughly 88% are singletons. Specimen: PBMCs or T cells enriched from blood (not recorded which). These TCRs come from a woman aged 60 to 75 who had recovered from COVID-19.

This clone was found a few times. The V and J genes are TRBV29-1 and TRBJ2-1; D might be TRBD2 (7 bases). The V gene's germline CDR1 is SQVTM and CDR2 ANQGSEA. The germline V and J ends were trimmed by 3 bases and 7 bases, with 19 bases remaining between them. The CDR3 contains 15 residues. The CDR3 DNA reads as TGCAGCGTTGAGAAGGGGGGGCTGGTGCGGAATGAGCAGTTCTTC. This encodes CSVEKGGLVRNEQFF.

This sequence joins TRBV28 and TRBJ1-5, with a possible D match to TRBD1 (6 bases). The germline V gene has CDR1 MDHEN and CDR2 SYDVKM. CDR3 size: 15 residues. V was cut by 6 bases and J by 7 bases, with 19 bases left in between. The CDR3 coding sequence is TGTGCCAGCAGCCAACTCTTCGGGGGGGGCCAGCCCCAGCATTTT. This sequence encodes CASSQLFGGGQPQHF.

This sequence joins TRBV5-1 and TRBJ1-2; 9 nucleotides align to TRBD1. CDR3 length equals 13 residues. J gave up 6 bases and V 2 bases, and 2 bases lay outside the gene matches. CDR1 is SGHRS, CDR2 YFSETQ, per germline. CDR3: CASSFGDRDGYTF. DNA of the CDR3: TGCGCCAGCAGCTTCGGGGACAGGGATGGCTACACCTTC.

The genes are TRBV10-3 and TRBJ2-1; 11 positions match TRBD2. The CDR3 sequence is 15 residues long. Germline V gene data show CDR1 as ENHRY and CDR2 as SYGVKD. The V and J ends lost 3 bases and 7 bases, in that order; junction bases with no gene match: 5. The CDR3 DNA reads TGTGCCATCAGTGAAGGGACTAGCGGCCAAAATGAGCAGTTCTTC. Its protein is CAISEGTSGQNEQFF.

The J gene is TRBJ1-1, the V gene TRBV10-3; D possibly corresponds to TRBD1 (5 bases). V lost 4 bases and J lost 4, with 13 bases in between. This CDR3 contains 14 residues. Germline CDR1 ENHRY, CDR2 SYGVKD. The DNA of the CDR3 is TGTGCCATCAGTGGTCATCAGGGCGTCACTGAAGCTTTCTTT. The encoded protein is CAISGHQGVTEAFF.

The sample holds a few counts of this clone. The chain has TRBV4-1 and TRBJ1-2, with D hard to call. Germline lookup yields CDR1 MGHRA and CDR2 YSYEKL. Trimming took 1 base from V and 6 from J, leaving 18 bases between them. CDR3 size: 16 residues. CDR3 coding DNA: TGCGCCAGCAGCCAAGGATACGGTACCACTCGGGATGGCTACACCTTC. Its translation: CASSQGYGTTRDGYTF.

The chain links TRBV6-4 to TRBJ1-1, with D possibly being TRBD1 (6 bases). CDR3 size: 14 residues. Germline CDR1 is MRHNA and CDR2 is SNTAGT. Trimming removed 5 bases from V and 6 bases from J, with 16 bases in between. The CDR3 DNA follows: TGTGCCAGCAGTCGGGCAGGGGAGTTGTCTGAAGCTTTCTTT. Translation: CASSRAGELSEAFF.

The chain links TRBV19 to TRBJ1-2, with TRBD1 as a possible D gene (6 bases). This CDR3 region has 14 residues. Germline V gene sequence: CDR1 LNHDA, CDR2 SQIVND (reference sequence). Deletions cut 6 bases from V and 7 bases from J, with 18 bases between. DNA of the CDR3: TGTGCCAGTAGCCCGACAGGTATAGTGACTGGCTACACCTTC. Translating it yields CASSPTGIVTGYTF. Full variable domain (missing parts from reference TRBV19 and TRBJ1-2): DGGITQSPKYLFRKEGQNVTLSCEQNLNHDAMYWYRQDPGQGLRLIYYSQIVNDFQKGDIAEGYSVSREKKESFPLTVTSAQKNPTAFYLCASSPTGIVTGYTFGSGTRLTVV.

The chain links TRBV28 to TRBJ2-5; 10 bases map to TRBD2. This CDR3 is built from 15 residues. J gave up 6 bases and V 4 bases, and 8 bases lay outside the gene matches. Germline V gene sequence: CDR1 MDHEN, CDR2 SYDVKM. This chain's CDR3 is CASSYLLAGIQTQYF. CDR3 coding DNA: TGTGCCAGCAGTTACCTACTAGCGGGAATTCAGACCCAGTACTTC.

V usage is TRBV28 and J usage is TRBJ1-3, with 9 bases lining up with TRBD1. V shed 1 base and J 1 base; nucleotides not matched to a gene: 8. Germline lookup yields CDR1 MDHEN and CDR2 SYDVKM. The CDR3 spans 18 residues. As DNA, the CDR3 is TGTGCCAGCAGTTTATCACTTGGGACAGGGAGGTCTGGAAACACCATATATTTT. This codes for CASSLSLGTGRSGNTIYF. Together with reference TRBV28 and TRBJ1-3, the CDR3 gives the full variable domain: DVKVTQSSRYLVKRTGEKVFLECVQDMDHENMFWYRQDPGLGLRLIYFSYDVKMKEKGDIPEGYSVSREKKERFSLILESASTNQTSMYLCASSLSLGTGRSGNTIYFGEGSWLTVV.

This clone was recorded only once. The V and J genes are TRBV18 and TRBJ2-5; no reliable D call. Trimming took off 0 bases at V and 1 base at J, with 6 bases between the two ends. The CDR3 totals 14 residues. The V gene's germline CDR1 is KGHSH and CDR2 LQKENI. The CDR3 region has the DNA TGTGCCAGCTCACCACCCGTGGCCCAAGAGACCCAGTACTTC. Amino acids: CASSPPVAQETQYF. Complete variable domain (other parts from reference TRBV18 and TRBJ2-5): NAGVMQNPRHLVRRRGQEARLRCSPMKGHSHVYWYRQLPEEGLKFMVYLQKENIIDESGMPKERFSAEFPKEGPSILRIQQVVRGDSAAYFCASSPPVAQETQYFGPGTRLLVL.

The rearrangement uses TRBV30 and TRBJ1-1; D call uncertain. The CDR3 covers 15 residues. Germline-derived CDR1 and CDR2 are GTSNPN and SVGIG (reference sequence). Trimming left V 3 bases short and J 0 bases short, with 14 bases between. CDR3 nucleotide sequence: TGTGCCTGGAGAGCGGCCCTCCTCATGAACACTGAAGCTTTCTTT. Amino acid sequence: CAWRAALLMNTEAFF.

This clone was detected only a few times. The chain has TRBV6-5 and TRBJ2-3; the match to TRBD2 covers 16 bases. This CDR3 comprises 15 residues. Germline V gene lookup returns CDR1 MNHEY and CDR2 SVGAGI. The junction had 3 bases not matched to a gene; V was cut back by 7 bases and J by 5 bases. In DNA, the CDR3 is TGTGCCAGCAAGGGACTAGCGGGGGGGCGAGATACGCAGTATTTT. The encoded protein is CASKGLAGGRDTQYF.

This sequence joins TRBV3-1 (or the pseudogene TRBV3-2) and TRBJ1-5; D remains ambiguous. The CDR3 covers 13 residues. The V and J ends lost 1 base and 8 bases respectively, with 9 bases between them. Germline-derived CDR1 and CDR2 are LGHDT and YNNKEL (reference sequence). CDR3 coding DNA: TGTGCCAGCAGCCAAGGGAGGCGGGAGCCCCAGCATTTT. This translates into CASSQGRREPQHF.

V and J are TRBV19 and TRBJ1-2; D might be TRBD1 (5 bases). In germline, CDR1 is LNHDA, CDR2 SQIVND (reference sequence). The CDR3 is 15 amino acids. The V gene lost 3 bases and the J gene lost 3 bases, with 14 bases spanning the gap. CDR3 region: CASSILSRVDYGYTF. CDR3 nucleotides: TGTGCCAGTAGTATTTTGTCCAGGGTCGACTATGGCTACACCTTC.

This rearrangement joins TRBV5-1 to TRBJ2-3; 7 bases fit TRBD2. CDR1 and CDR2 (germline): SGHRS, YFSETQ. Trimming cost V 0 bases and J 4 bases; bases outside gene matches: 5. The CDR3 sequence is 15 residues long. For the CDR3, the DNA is TGCGCCAGCAGCTTGGTGGGCGGGAGTTCAGATACGCAGTATTTT. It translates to CASSLVGGSSDTQYF.

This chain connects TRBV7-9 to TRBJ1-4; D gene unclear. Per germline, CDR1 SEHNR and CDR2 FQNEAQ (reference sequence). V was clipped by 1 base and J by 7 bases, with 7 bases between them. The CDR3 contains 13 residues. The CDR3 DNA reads TGTGCCAGCAGCTTAGAAGCTGGTGAAAAACTGTTTTTT. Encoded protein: CASSLEAGEKLFF.

The CDR3, as DNA: TGTGCCAGCAGTTCCAGACAGGGTGCAGGGCCCTATGGCTACACCTTC. This sequence encodes CASSSRQGAGPYGYTF. The chain combines TRBV28 with TRBJ1-2; 7 nucleotides agree with TRBD1. Germline lookup yields CDR1 MDHEN and CDR2 SYDVKM. This CDR3 is built from 16 residues. Unmatched junction bases numbered 12, after V lost 4 bases and J lost 4 bases.

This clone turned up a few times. The CDR3: CASRRGYEKLFF. As DNA, the CDR3 is TGTGCCAGCAGGAGGGGGTATGAAAAACTGTTTTTT. The chain employs TRBV2 and TRBJ1-4; D is perhaps TRBD1 (6 bases). The CDR3 is made up of 12 amino acids. Germline assignment: CDR1 SNHLY and CDR2 FYNNEI. The V end lost 6 bases, the J end lost 6 bases, and 8 bases lay between the germline ends.

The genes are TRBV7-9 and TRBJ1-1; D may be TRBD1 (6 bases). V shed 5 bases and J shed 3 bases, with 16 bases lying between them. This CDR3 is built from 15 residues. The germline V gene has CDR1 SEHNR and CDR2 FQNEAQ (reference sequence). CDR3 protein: CASSTFGQIHTEAFF. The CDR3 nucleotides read TGTGCCAGCAGCACTTTCGGACAGATCCACACTGAAGCTTTCTTT.

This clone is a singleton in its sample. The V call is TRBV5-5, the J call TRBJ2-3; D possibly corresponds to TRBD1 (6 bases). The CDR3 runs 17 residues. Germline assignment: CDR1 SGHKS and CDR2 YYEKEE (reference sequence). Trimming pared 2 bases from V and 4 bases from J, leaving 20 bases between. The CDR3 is CASSLRGEGVRADTQYF. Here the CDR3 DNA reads TGTGCCAGCAGCTTAAGGGGAGAGGGGGTCCGGGCAGATACGCAGTATTTT. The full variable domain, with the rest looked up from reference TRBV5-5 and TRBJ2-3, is DAGVTQSPTHLIKTRGQQVTLRCSPISGHKSVSWYQQVLGQGPQFIFQYYEKEERGRGNFPDRFSARQFPNYSSELNVNALLLGDSALYLCASSLRGEGVRADTQYFGPGTRLTVL.

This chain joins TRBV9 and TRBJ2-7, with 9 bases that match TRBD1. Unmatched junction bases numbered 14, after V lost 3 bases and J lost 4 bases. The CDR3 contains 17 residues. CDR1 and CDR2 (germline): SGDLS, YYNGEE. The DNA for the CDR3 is TGTGCCAGCAGCGCAGAGGGTGCGGGGGACAGGGTATACGAGCAGTACTTC. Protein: CASSAEGAGDRVYEQYF.

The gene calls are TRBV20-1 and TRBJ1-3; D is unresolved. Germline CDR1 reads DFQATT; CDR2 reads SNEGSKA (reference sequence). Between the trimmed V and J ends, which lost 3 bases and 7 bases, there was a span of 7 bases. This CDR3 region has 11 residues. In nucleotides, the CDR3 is TGCAGTGCTAGTCTCGGTAACACCATATATTTT. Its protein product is CSASLGNTIYF.

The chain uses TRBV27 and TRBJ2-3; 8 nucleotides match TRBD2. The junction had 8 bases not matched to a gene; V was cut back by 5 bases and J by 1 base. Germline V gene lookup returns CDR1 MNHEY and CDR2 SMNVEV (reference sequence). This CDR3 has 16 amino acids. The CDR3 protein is CASSPDSGARTDTQYF. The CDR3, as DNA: TGTGCCAGCAGTCCTGATAGCGGGGCGCGCACAGATACGCAGTATTTT.

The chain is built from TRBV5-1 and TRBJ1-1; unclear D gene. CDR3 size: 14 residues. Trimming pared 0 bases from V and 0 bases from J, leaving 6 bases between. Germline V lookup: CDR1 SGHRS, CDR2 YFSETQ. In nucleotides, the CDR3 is TGCGCCAGCAGCTTGGCCGTTTTGAACACTGAAGCTTTCTTT. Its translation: CASSLAVLNTEAFF.

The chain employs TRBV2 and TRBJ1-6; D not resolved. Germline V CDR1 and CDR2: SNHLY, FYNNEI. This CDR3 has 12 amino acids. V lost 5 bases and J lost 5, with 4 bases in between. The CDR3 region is CASSPNNSPLHF. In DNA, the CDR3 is TGTGCCAGCAGTCCAAATAATTCACCCCTCCACTTT.

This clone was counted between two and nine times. Here the CDR3 reads CASSLYPRTSRETQYF. CDR3 in DNA: TGTGCCAGCAGCTTATACCCCCGGACTAGCAGGGAGACCCAGTACTTC. The chain couples TRBV7-9 to TRBJ2-5, with 8 bases matching TRBD2. The CDR3 loop spans 16 amino acids. V trimming: 2 bases; J trimming: 5 bases; junction bases outside the gene matches: 10. Looked up from germline, CDR1 is SEHNR and CDR2 is FQNEAQ (reference sequence).